The clone carrying this T cell receptor beta chain was counted ten times or more. The sample is drawn from a study of response to subunit inactivated influenza vaccine. The CDR3 loop spans 13 amino acids. The ends were cut back, 2 bases at V and 1 base at J, with 5 bases in the middle. Germline V gene sequence: CDR1 LNHNV, CDR2 YYDKDF (reference sequence). Via MiXCR, TCRdb re-called the RT-PCR reads, giving one row per CDR3 protein. The sample contains around 600,000 distinct CDR3 sequences, roughly 12% of which appear only once. These same records also appear under a second study, on T cells expressing NK-cell markers. As that study records: UMI-tagged 5'RACE template switching yielded the TCR beta cDNA.

The source is a man over 45 who received an inactivated influenza vaccine. The rearrangement uses TRBV15 and TRBJ1-1, with D unresolved. The input for sequencing was PBMCs from blood, taken on the day of vaccination. The CDR3 DNA sequence: TGTGCCACCAGCAGACTGGGGAACACTGAAGCTTTCTTT. Protein: CATSRLGNTEAFF. Full variable domain (outside the CDR3, taken from reference TRBV15 and TRBJ1-1): DAMVIQNPRYQVTQFGKPVTLSCSQTLNHNVMYWYQQKSSQAPKLLFHYYDKDFNNEADTPDNFQSRRPNTSFCFLDIRSPGLGDTAMYLCATSRLGNTEAFFGQGTRLTVV.